This record concerns one TCR beta chain sequence. Its antigen is still unknown. The data were produced by immunoSEQ multiplex PCR, yet TCRdb's version contains in-frame clones alone and is incomplete. The table includes about 170,000 clones, roughly 89% detected once. These data belong to a study of cytomegalovirus exposure and HLA in healthy donors. Study observations and caveats: First-cohort TCR clusters were later found to tend to co-occur in the 90 to 150 validation repertoires.

V was pared by 1 base and J by 4 bases, with 6 bases of the junction left unmatched. The germline V gene has CDR1 LNHDA and CDR2 SQIVND (reference sequence). This CDR3 has 15 amino acids. The chain employs TRBV19 and TRBJ2-5; 7 positions agree with TRBD1. The TCR sequence derives from a man aged 18 to 30 in good health and CMV-seropositive. The sequenced sample consisted of PBMCs. In DNA, the CDR3 is TGTGCCAGTAGTATAGCCCGACAGGGTGCAGAGACCCAGTACTTC. It yields the protein CASSIARQGAETQYF.